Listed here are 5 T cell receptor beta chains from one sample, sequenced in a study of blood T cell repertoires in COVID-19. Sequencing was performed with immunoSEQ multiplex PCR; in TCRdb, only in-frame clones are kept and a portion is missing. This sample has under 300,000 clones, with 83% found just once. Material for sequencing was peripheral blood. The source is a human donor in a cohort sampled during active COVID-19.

The CDR3 loop is CASSPGVDRINTGELFF. The DNA of the CDR3 is TGTGCCAGCTCACCAGGTGTGGACAGGATTAACACCGGGGAGCTGTTTTTT. The J gene is TRBJ2-2, the V gene TRBV18; TRBD1 matches at 7 bases. CDR1 KGHSH and CDR2 LQKENI come from the germline V gene. This CDR3 spans 17 amino acids. With 2 bases clipped from V and 2 bases from J, the junction kept 8 bases outside the gene matches.

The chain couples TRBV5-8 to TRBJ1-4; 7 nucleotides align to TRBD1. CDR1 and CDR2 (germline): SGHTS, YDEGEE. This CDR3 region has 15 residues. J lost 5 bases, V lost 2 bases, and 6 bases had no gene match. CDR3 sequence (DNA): TGTGCCAGCAGCTTCGGACAGGTGGAGAATGAAAAACTGTTTTTT. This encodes CASSFGQVENEKLFF.

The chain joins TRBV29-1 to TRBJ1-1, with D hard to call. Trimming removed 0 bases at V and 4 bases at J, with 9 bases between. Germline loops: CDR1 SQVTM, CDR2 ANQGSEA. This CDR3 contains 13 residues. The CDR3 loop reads CSVEEVLGTEAFF. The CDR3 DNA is TGCAGCGTTGAAGAGGTTCTCGGCACTGAAGCTTTCTTT.

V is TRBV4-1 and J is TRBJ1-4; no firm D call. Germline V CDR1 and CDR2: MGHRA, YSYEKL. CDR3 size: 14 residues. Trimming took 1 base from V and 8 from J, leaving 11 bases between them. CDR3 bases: TGCGCCAGCAGCCAAGGTCCAGGTTGGGAAAAACTGTTTTTT. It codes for CASSQGPGWEKLFF.

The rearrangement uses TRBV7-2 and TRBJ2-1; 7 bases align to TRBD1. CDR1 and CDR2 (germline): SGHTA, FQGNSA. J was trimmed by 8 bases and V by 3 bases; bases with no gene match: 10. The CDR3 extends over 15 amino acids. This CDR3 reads CASSFPGRGGHEQFF. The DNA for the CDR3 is TGTGCCAGCAGCTTTCCGGGGCGAGGGGGCCATGAGCAGTTCTTC.